Presented here are 18 T cell receptor beta chains from one specimen sequenced in a study of neurological immune-mediated disorders. TCRdb used MiXCR to reprocess the 5' RACE reads, holding one entry per CDR3 protein. In the table there are tens of thousands of distinct CDR3 sequences, about 4% of which are singletons. Input material: PBMCs. Every receptor here comes from a young man with multiple sclerosis.

In this sample, this clonotype turned up many times. The chain combines TRBV3-1 with TRBJ2-1, with 10 bases lining up with TRBD2. V was clipped by 1 base and J by 10 bases; unmatched bases: 7. Germline V gene data show CDR1 as LGHDT and CDR2 as YNNKEL (reference sequence). The CDR3 covers 15 residues. CDR3 loop: CASSQASGGAPEQFF. The CDR3 DNA is TGTGCCAGCAGCCAAGCCAGCGGGGGGGCCCCGGAGCAGTTCTTC.

This clonotype has a count of ten or more. This chain connects TRBV24-1 to TRBJ2-1; D is unclear. V shed 4 bases and J shed 9 bases, with 12 bases lying between them. Germline lookup yields CDR1 KGHDR and CDR2 SFDVKD. CDR3 length: 13 residues. DNA for the CDR3: TGTGCCACCAGTGAGGGAACAAGTGGTGAGCAGTTCTTC. It translates to CATSEGTSGEQFF.

This clonotype was recorded at least ten times. The gene calls are TRBV20-1 and TRBJ2-3; D remains unclear. Germline V CDR1 and CDR2: DFQATT, SNEGSKA (reference sequence). V was cut by 7 bases and J by 3 bases, with 14 bases left in between. There are 13 residues in the CDR3. The CDR3 loop is CSVGGFGTDTQYF. The CDR3 DNA follows: TGCAGTGTGGGCGGCTTCGGTACAGATACGCAGTATTTT.

In its sample, this clonotype was seen many times. The gene calls are TRBV5-1 and TRBJ1-1; no definite D call. The CDR3 has 14 residues. Germline values: CDR1 SGHRS, CDR2 YFSETQ. V was pared by 0 bases and J by 1 base, with 7 bases between. The CDR3 reads CASSLGGSNTEAFF. The CDR3 nucleotides are TGCGCCAGCAGCTTGGGGGGATCGAACACTGAAGCTTTCTTT.

The sample holds many counts of this clonotype. The chain carries TRBV20-1 and TRBJ1-2; no clear D. Germline V gene lookup returns CDR1 DFQATT and CDR2 SNEGSKA (reference sequence). This CDR3 has 13 residues. The V gene lost 0 bases and the J gene lost 3 bases, with 8 bases spanning the gap. CDR3 sequence: CSARDSGHYGYTF. For the CDR3, the DNA is TGCAGTGCTAGAGATTCCGGACACTATGGCTACACCTTC.

This clonotype was counted at least ten times. The chain employs TRBV6-2 or TRBV6-3 and TRBJ2-1, with 9 bases fitting TRBD1. Germline V gene data show CDR1 as MNHEY and CDR2 as SVGEGT. CDR3 length: 16 residues. V dropped 2 bases and J dropped 6; count of bases not matched to a gene: 8. For the CDR3, the DNA is TGTGCCAGCAGTTACCGCCGGGACAGGGTAATCAATGAGCAGTTCTTC. This translates into CASSYRRDRVINEQFF.

This clonotype showed up many times. The V call is TRBV7-2, the J call TRBJ2-7; 9 nucleotides align to TRBD2. This CDR3 comprises 14 residues. The trim removed 5 bases at V and 6 bases at J, leaving 8 bases unmatched. The germline V gene has CDR1 SGHTA and CDR2 FQGNSA. CDR3 nucleotide sequence: TGTGCCAGCAGCCTTAGCGGGGGTACCGGCGAGCAGTACTTC. Translating it yields CASSLSGGTGEQYF. Using reference TRBV7-2 and TRBJ2-7 for the parts outside the CDR3, the full variable domain is GAGVSQSPSNKVTEKGKDVELRCDPISGHTALYWYRQSLGQGLEFLIYFQGNSAPDKSGLPSDRFSAERTGGSVSTLTIQRTQQEDSAVYLCASSLSGGTGEQYFGPGTRLTVT.

This clonotype was picked up many times. This sequence joins TRBV20-1 and TRBJ2-3; 7 bases map to TRBD1. Germline-derived CDR1 and CDR2 are DFQATT and SNEGSKA (reference sequence). J gave up 0 bases and V 5 bases, and 2 bases lay outside the gene matches. This CDR3 has 13 residues. This CDR3 is CSALQGSTDTQYF. CDR3 in DNA: TGCAGTGCTTTACAGGGGAGCACAGATACGCAGTATTTT.

This clonotype was observed at least ten times. This chain links TRBV4-3 with TRBJ1-4; D may be TRBD1 (5 bases). Per germline, CDR1 LGHNA and CDR2 YSLEER. V was clipped by 3 bases and J by 8 bases, with 16 bases between them. There are 15 residues in the CDR3. CDR3 amino acids: CASSQRGLEGEKLFF. The DNA for the CDR3 is TGCGCCAGCAGCCAGCGGGGACTCGAAGGGGAAAAACTGTTTTTT.

This clonotype was counted at least ten times. The CDR3 loop is CASTSVMNTEAFF. CDR3 coding DNA: TGCGCCAGCACCTCCGTCATGAACACTGAAGCTTTCTTT. The rearrangement links TRBV4-1 to TRBJ1-1; no firm D call. CDR3 length equals 13 residues. Germline values: CDR1 MGHRA, CDR2 YSYEKL. V gave up 7 bases and J gave up 0 bases, with 9 bases separating them.

The gene calls are TRBV6-6 and TRBJ2-5; 8 positions match TRBD1. Germline V gives CDR1 MNHNY, CDR2 SVGAGI (reference sequence). J lost 0 bases, V lost 2 bases, and 5 bases had no gene match. CDR3 length: 16 residues. The DNA for the CDR3 is TGTGCCAGCAGTTACCGATGGACAGGGTACCAAGAGACCCAGTACTTC. Its translation is CASSYRWTGYQETQYF.

This clonotype was seen at least ten times. The CDR3 DNA reads as TGCAGCGTTGAAGGGGGGACAGGGGCGGACGAGCAGTACTTC. Its protein is CSVEGGTGADEQYF. The chain has TRBV29-1 and TRBJ2-7, with TRBD1 identical over 10 bases. The CDR3 length is 14 residues. J was trimmed by 5 bases and V by 1 base; bases with no gene match: 5. Germline CDR1 reads SQVTM; CDR2 reads ANQGSEA.

This clonotype came up many times. The V gene is TRBV5-1, the J gene TRBJ1-1; 10 nucleotides align to TRBD1. In germline, CDR1 is SGHRS, CDR2 YFSETQ. This CDR3 has 14 residues. Unmatched junction bases numbered 4, after V lost 3 bases and J lost 5 bases. Here the CDR3 DNA reads TGCGCCAGCAGCTACGGACAGGGGGAAACTGAAGCTTTCTTT. It codes for CASSYGQGETEAFF.

This clonotype was found many times. The V gene is TRBV7-8, the J gene TRBJ2-3, with D possibly TRBD2 on 7 matching bases. The germline V gene encodes CDR1 SGHVS and CDR2 FQNEAQ. The germline V and J ends were trimmed by 8 bases and 2 bases, with 14 bases remaining between them. The CDR3 length is 14 residues. This CDR3 is CASALRGATDTQYF. The CDR3 DNA sequence: TGTGCCAGCGCACTCCGGGGGGCCACAGATACGCAGTATTTT.

This clonotype came up many times. The chain carries TRBV11-2 and TRBJ2-5; D possibly corresponds to TRBD1 (6 bases). The CDR3 is made up of 14 amino acids. Germline loops: CDR1 SGHAT, CDR2 FQNNGV. The germline V and J ends were trimmed by 1 base and 4 bases, with 10 bases remaining between them. This chain's CDR3 is CASSLGVGAETQYF. The CDR3 DNA reads as TGTGCCAGCAGCTTAGGGGTGGGGGCAGAGACCCAGTACTTC.

About this clonotype: A single base separates this from a much larger clone, so it may be a read error. The CDR3: CASSFGKGKGYTF. CDR3 DNA sequence: TGTGCCAGCAGCTTCGGAAAGGGGAAAGGCTACACCTTC. The chain carries TRBV7-3 and TRBJ1-2, with D maybe TRBD1 (5 bases). This CDR3 is 13 amino acids long. V dropped 3 bases and J dropped 8 bases, with 13 bases sitting between them. The germline CDR1 and CDR2 sequences are SGHTA and FQGTGA.

This clonotype has at least ten counts. The chain has TRBV12-3 or TRBV12-4 and TRBJ2-2; 9 bases match TRBD1. V was clipped by 6 bases and J by 5 bases; unmatched bases: 7. CDR3 size: 15 residues. The CDR3 DNA reads TGTGCCAGCAGACCGGGACAGGGCGGTACCGGGGAGCTGTTTTTT. Translating it yields CASRPGQGGTGELFF.

This clonotype was found many times. This rearrangement joins TRBV6-1 to TRBJ2-5; 8 bases map to TRBD1. The CDR3 is 13 amino acids. With V trimmed by 6 bases and J by 5 bases, 5 bases remained unmatched. Germline V gene sequence: CDR1 MNHNS, CDR2 SASEGT. This chain's CDR3 is CASRVRGQETQYF. The DNA of the CDR3 is TGTGCCAGCAGGGTCAGGGGGCAGGAGACCCAGTACTTC.